The rows below give T cell receptor beta chains drawn from one sample of a study of CD8+ T cells in alopecia areata. Some clones are missing from TCRdb's copy, which holds only in-frame ones; the method was immunoSEQ multiplex PCR. This sample yields about 60,000 clones, of which 46% are seen a single time; roughly 22% belongs to the top ten. Sequences were derived from CD8+ T cells sorted from blood, sampled at approximately week 36, from a patient treated with tofacitinib. These receptors came from a human donor with alopecia areata. The CDR3 runs from the conserved cysteine through the conserved F or W. A D gene is named only where the DNA matches it firmly.

CDR3,J,V,D
CASSLTPAPGAEAFF,TRBJ1-1,TRBV7-3,NA
CASSPRAVGRLAYEQYF,TRBJ2-7,TRBV27,NA
CASSFAEATPYPYEQYF,TRBJ2-7,TRBV7-9,NA
CSVAEGVGEQYF,TRBJ2-7,TRBV29-1,NA
CSAYDNGYTF,TRBJ1-2,TRBV20-1,NA
CASTPRGGYLYEQYF,TRBJ2-7,TRBV27,NA
CASSYSIGEGPDEQYF,TRBJ2-7,TRBV6-6,TRBD2
CASSFRGNNQPQHF,TRBJ1-5,TRBV27,NA
CSVSNSGKGETQYF,TRBJ2-5,TRBV29-1,TRBD2
CASSQPGNPLRQPQHF,TRBJ1-5,TRBV4-1,NA
CSAPVTSGSLNEQFF,TRBJ2-1,TRBV29-1,TRBD2
CASSLPREGDEQYF,TRBJ2-7,TRBV5-1,TRBD2
CASSLRVYEQYF,TRBJ2-7,TRBV10-2,NA
CASGDSAAMNTEAFF,TRBJ1-1,TRBV2,NA
CASSSGVSYNEQFF,TRBJ2-1,TRBV27,NA
CASSQEQGTFLYTF,TRBJ1-2,TRBV4-1,NA
CASSLIGGSPQETQYF,TRBJ2-5,TRBV28,TRBD2
CAWRDWKGEQFF,TRBJ2-1,TRBV30,NA
CASSPHYEQYF,TRBJ2-7,TRBV28,NA
CSVPGGAGYTF,TRBJ1-2,TRBV29-1,NA
CASSKAGAYEQYF,TRBJ2-7,TRBV7-2,TRBD2
CASSSTLAKNIQYF,TRBJ2-4,TRBV7-9,NA
CASGLGGLAAGEQFF,TRBJ2-1,TRBV12-5,NA
CASSLNTGELFF,TRBJ2-2,TRBV9,NA
CASSRTGNYGYTF,TRBJ1-2,TRBV7-9,NA
CASSQGRGGPGELFF,TRBJ2-2,TRBV4-1,NA
CASSPGVLGETQYF,TRBJ2-5,TRBV27,NA
CASNARQVGDNEKLFF,TRBJ1-4,TRBV2,NA
CASSQDPDFEQFF,TRBJ2-1,TRBV14,NA
CAWSDLRGNEQFF,TRBJ2-1,TRBV30,NA
CASGTESYNEQFF,TRBJ2-1,TRBV27,TRBD1
CASSLFAPQEQYF,TRBJ2-7,TRBV11-2,NA
CASANRRGQETQYF,TRBJ2-5,TRBV27,NA
CASSFLPGPQETQYF,TRBJ2-5,TRBV11-1,NA
CASSSVRPVAISGANVLTF,TRBJ2-6,TRBV7-2,NA
CASSSGQTLNTEAFF,TRBJ1-1,TRBV7-9,NA
CASSLVGYNTGELFF,TRBJ2-2,TRBV7-9,NA
CSVERGPGYTF,TRBJ1-2,TRBV29-1,NA
CAGKTGNTEAFF,TRBJ1-1,TRBV7-9,NA
CASSPREGSSYEQYF,TRBJ2-7,TRBV13,NA
CASSEEPGELFF,TRBJ2-2,TRBV2,NA
CASSLWAAQETQYF,TRBJ2-5,TRBV7-9,NA